Each of the 26 T cell receptor beta chains below was sequenced from the same sample in a study of OX40 agonist ivuxolimab in advanced cancers. Sequenced by immunoSEQ multiplex PCR; TCRdb stores in-frame clones only, minus some. This sample yields some 40,000 clones, of which about 89% are seen a single time; approximately 0.52% belongs to the top ten. The source material was CD4+ or CD8+ T cells sorted from blood, sampled in a trial of the OX40 agonist ivuxolimab. The receptors come from an adult with an advanced solid tumor such as melanoma, head and neck, liver or kidney cancer.

This rearrangement joins TRBV9 to TRBJ1-1, with TRBD1 as a possible D gene (5 bases). This CDR3 comprises 13 residues. Germline assignment: CDR1 SGDLS and CDR2 YYNGEE. Trimming took 3 bases from V and 2 from J, leaving 8 bases between them. This chain's CDR3 is CASSAGLNTEAFF. The CDR3 region has the DNA TGTGCCAGCAGCGCAGGGTTAAACACTGAAGCTTTCTTT.

The V call is TRBV11-2, the J call TRBJ2-7; D is uncertain. V lost 0 bases and J lost 2, with 11 bases in between. The CDR3 has 15 amino acids. The germline gives CDR1 SGHAT, CDR2 FQNNGV. Written as DNA, the CDR3 is TGTGCCAGCAGCTTAGACCGACTTCAAGCCTACGAGCAGTACTTC. This codes for CASSLDRLQAYEQYF.

This clone has a single count. The V call is TRBV10-3, the J call TRBJ2-6; no reliable D call. The CDR3 is 13 amino acids. CDR1 and CDR2 from the germline V gene are ENHRY and SYGVKD. V was shortened by 10 bases and J by 2 bases, with 9 bases between the two germline ends. CDR3 region: CATYRTGANVLTF. The CDR3 nucleotides are TGTGCCACTTACAGAACTGGGGCCAACGTCCTGACTTTC.

This chain joins TRBV6-5 and TRBJ2-7; D possibly uses TRBD1 or TRBD2 (5 bases each). The CDR3 sequence is 13 residues long. The germline V gene has CDR1 MNHEY and CDR2 SVGAGI. V lost 0 bases, J lost 7 bases, and 10 bases lay in between. CDR3 nucleotides: TGTGCCAGCAGTTACTCGGGACGCGGAGAGCAGTACTTC. This gives the protein CASSYSGRGEQYF.

The chain couples TRBV7-2 to TRBJ2-7; D remains ambiguous. V was pared by 2 bases and J by 1 base, with 9 bases between. The CDR3 totals 14 residues. Germline loops: CDR1 SGHTA, CDR2 FQGNSA. CDR3 region: CASSLRPSSYEQYF. CDR3 DNA sequence: TGTGCCAGCAGCTTACGGCCCAGTTCCTACGAGCAGTACTTC.

The J gene is TRBJ2-3, the V gene TRBV4-2; D may be TRBD2 (5 bases). V gave up 4 bases and J gave up 2 bases, with 10 bases separating them. Germline loops: CDR1 LGHNA, CDR2 YNFKEQ. This CDR3 comprises 14 residues. DNA of the CDR3: TGTGCCAGCAGCCCCGGGGAGACCACAGATACGCAGTATTTT. This sequence encodes CASSPGETTDTQYF.

This chain joins TRBV28 and TRBJ2-6, with D uncertain. The CDR3 is 18 amino acids. Germline CDR1 MDHEN, CDR2 SYDVKM. V shed 1 base and J shed 0 bases, with 13 bases lying between them. The CDR3 loop is CASSLSDGALSGANVLTF. The CDR3, as DNA: TGTGCCAGCAGTTTATCCGACGGAGCCCTCTCTGGGGCCAACGTCCTGACTTTC.

The rearrangement uses TRBV2 and TRBJ1-1; D unresolved. The CDR3 runs 15 residues. Germline-derived CDR1 and CDR2 are SNHLY and FYNNEI. Trimming removed 7 bases at V and 1 base at J, with 16 bases between. CDR3 protein: CASKLLLTSNTEAFF. In DNA form, the CDR3 reads TGTGCCAGCAAATTATTACTTACATCGAACACTGAAGCTTTCTTT. Full variable domain (rest looked up from reference TRBV2 and TRBJ1-1): EPEVTQTPSHQVTQMGQEVILRCVPISNHLYFYWYRQILGQKVEFLVSFYNNEISEKSEIFDDQFSVERPDGSNFTLKIRSTKLEDSAMYFCASKLLLTSNTEAFFGQGTRLTVV.

The chain joins TRBV2 to TRBJ2-7; TRBD2 agrees at 7 bases. The V segment lost 2 bases and the J segment 5 bases; nucleotides outside the gene matches: 9. Germline CDR1 and CDR2: SNHLY and FYNNEI. CDR3 size: 15 residues. The CDR3 loop is CASSERGGVLNEQYF. CDR3 DNA: TGTGCCAGCAGTGAAAGGGGAGGGGTCCTAAACGAGCAGTACTTC.

This chain joins TRBV7-2 and TRBJ1-3; 7 bases align to TRBD1. The length of the CDR3 is 15 residues. Germline lookup yields CDR1 SGHTA and CDR2 FQGNSA. V trimming: 4 bases; J trimming: 0 bases; junction bases outside the gene matches: 3. The CDR3, as DNA: TGTGCCAGCAGCTCCGGACAGGTCTCTGGAAACACCATATATTTT. Residues: CASSSGQVSGNTIYF.

This chain links TRBV6-5 with TRBJ1-2; D gene ambiguous. The CDR3 loop spans 12 amino acids. Germline assignment: CDR1 MNHEY and CDR2 SVGAGI. Between the trimmed V and J ends, which lost 5 bases and 11 bases, there was a span of 15 bases. The CDR3: CASSPTSVQYTF. CDR3 nucleotide sequence: TGTGCCAGCAGTCCGACCTCGGTACAGTACACCTTC.

This clone appeared once. This chain joins TRBV6-5 and TRBJ2-7; 11 bases are a match to TRBD2. J was trimmed by 3 bases and V by 0 bases; bases with no gene match: 4. Germline V gene lookup returns CDR1 MNHEY and CDR2 SVGAGI. This CDR3 contains 16 residues. CDR3 coding DNA: TGTGCCAGCAGTTACTCCGCTAGCGGGGGGTACTACGAGCAGTACTTC. Encoded protein: CASSYSASGGYYEQYF.

The rearrangement joins TRBV18 to TRBJ1-2; D perhaps matches TRBD1 (5 bases). Trimming took 0 bases from V and 7 from J, leaving 27 bases between them. CDR1 and CDR2 (germline): KGHSH, LQKENI. The CDR3 is made up of 19 amino acids. As DNA, the CDR3 is TGTGCCAGCTCACCACCGGAGGGGCGTCGACCCTCTCACGGGGTTGGCTACACCTTC. The encoded protein is CASSPPEGRRPSHGVGYTF.

The chain combines TRBV5-4 with TRBJ1-1, with D unclear. Trimming pared 1 base from V and 5 bases from J, leaving 9 bases between. The CDR3 covers 13 residues. Per germline, CDR1 SGHNT and CDR2 YYREEE (reference sequence). The CDR3 nucleotides are TGTGCCAGCAGCTTGACCACGAGGACTGAAGCTTTCTTT. Translation gives CASSLTTRTEAFF.

This sequence joins TRBV11-2 and TRBJ2-1, with D perhaps assigned TRBD1 or TRBD2 (6 bases each). CDR3 size: 16 residues. The V gene's germline CDR1 is SGHAT and CDR2 FQNNGV. V was shortened by 7 bases and J by 0 bases, with 16 bases between the two germline ends. In DNA, the CDR3 is TGTGCCAGCACCCTAGGGGGGACGGGCTCCTACAATGAGCAGTTCTTC. It yields the protein CASTLGGTGSYNEQFF.

The genes are TRBV6-1 and TRBJ2-3; no definite D call. Trimming took 0 bases from V and 5 from J, leaving 9 bases between them. From germline, CDR1 is MNHNS and CDR2 SASEGT. The CDR3 sequence is 14 residues long. The CDR3 protein is CASSEAAAVDTQYF. The CDR3 DNA sequence: TGTGCCAGCAGTGAAGCGGCCGCGGTAGATACGCAGTATTTT.

This chain connects TRBV7-3 to TRBJ2-2, with D perhaps matching TRBD1 (6 bases). The CDR3 consists of 12 residues. Trimming pared 5 bases from V and 8 bases from J, leaving 9 bases between. Germline-derived CDR1 and CDR2 are SGHTA and FQGTGA. As DNA, the CDR3 is TGTGCCAGCAGCCACAGGGAAGGGGAGCTGTTTTTT. Translating gives CASSHREGELFF.

The CDR3 nucleotides read TGCGCCAGCAGCTTGGAAGCCGGGGCCCAGTACTTC. Its protein product is CASSLEAGAQYF. V is TRBV5-1 and J is TRBJ2-5; tentative D call: TRBD2 (5 bases). CDR1 is SGHRS, CDR2 YFSETQ, per germline. V was clipped by 0 bases and J by 9 bases, with 9 bases between them. This CDR3 has 12 residues.

The genes are TRBV7-9 and TRBJ2-1; 16 bases map to TRBD2. V lost 5 bases and J lost 2; bases outside the gene matches: 9. The CDR3 totals 19 residues. The germline CDR1 and CDR2 sequences are SEHNR and FQNEAQ (reference sequence). The CDR3 DNA sequence: TGTGCCAGCAGCCCCGGGACTAGCGGGGGGGCGGGGGCCTACAATGAGCAGTTCTTC. Protein product: CASSPGTSGGAGAYNEQFF. The whole variable domain, remainder taken from reference TRBV7-9 and TRBJ2-1, is DTGVSQNPRHKITKRGQNVTFRCDPISEHNRLYWYRQTLGQGPEFLTYFQNEAQLEKSRLLSDRFSAERPKGSFSTLEIQRTEQGDSAMYLCASSPGTSGGAGAYNEQFFGPGTRLTVL.

This clone turned up a few times. The rearrangement uses TRBV2 and TRBJ1-1, with 7 bases aligning to TRBD1. The CDR3 has 15 residues. The V and J ends lost 1 base and 2 bases, in that order; junction bases with no gene match: 4. Germline lookup yields CDR1 SNHLY and CDR2 FYNNEI. The CDR3 DNA reads as TGTGCCAGCAGTGAAGGGGAGGGGGCTAACACTGAAGCTTTCTTT. It specifies CASSEGEGANTEAFF.

V gene TRBV4-3 combines with J gene TRBJ2-7; 11 bases map to TRBD2. The CDR3 totals 16 residues. Germline loops: CDR1 LGHNA, CDR2 YSLEER. V shed 2 bases, J shed 4 bases, and the junction held 7 bases outside the gene matches. DNA for the CDR3: TGCGCCAGCAGCCAAACCTTGACTAGCGGGGTTTACGAGCAGTACTTC. Amino acids: CASSQTLTSGVYEQYF.

The J gene is TRBJ1-1, the V gene TRBV7-2; D not certain. The CDR3 spans 13 residues. Germline CDR1 is SGHTA and CDR2 is FQGNSA. Trimming took off 1 base at V and 2 bases at J, with 5 bases between the two ends. CDR3 coding DNA: TGTGCCAGCAGCTTAGACGCTAACACTGAAGCTTTCTTT. As protein: CASSLDANTEAFF.

This clone came up once. J is TRBJ1-4 and V is TRBV11-2; D is uncertain. The germline V gene has CDR1 SGHAT and CDR2 FQNNGV. V was pared by 5 bases and J by 0 bases, with 10 bases between. The CDR3 is 15 residues long. DNA for the CDR3: TGTGCCAGCAGCGTCGGGGTAGCAACTAATGAAAAACTGTTTTTT. Translating gives CASSVGVATNEKLFF.

This chain uses TRBV29-1 with TRBJ2-7, with D maybe TRBD2 (6 bases). CDR1 is SQVTM, CDR2 ANQGSEA, per germline. The V and J ends lost 0 bases and 5 bases respectively, with 8 bases between them. CDR3 length equals 12 residues. CDR3 DNA sequence: TGCAGCGTTGAAGAATGGACTAACGAGCAGTACTTC. Protein: CSVEEWTNEQYF.

The chain links TRBV6-6 to TRBJ2-1; D gene uncertain. The germline V and J ends were trimmed by 0 bases and 5 bases, with 11 bases remaining between them. This CDR3 region has 15 residues. Looked up from germline, CDR1 is MNHNY and CDR2 is SVGAGI (reference sequence). The CDR3 protein is CASSYSAVSNNEQFF. The CDR3, as DNA: TGTGCCAGCAGTTACTCGGCAGTTTCCAACAATGAGCAGTTCTTC.

About this clone: Additional DNA sequences in this sample encode the identical CDR3. The gene calls are TRBV6-1 and TRBJ2-7; 10 bases are shared with TRBD1. J lost 2 bases, V lost 7 bases, and 5 bases had no gene match. This CDR3 has 14 amino acids. CDR1 is MNHNS and CDR2 is SASEGT in the germline V gene. CDR3 sequence reads: CASTIGQGAYEQYF. CDR3 DNA sequence: TGTGCCAGCACTATTGGACAGGGGGCCTACGAGCAGTACTTC.